This T cell receptor beta chain was captured by sequencing in a study of T cell repertoires in ileal Crohn's disease. Study findings and constraints: Endoscopic recurrence occurred in every patient whose clonality exceeded 26.8%. Compared with CD4 T cells, sorted CD8 cells carried more expanded clones.

CDR3 size: 16 residues. Germline V lookup: CDR1 SGHRS, CDR2 YFSETQ. J was trimmed by 4 bases and V by 1 base; bases with no gene match: 6. Profiling relied on immunoSEQ multiplex PCR, and the TCRdb table lists in-frame clones only, not all of them. This sample has approximately 13,000 clones, with roughly 78% found just once. The time point denotes: neoterminal ileum biopsy at postoperative endoscopy, about 6 months after surgery. Remarks on this clone: The antigen is unknown.

The sequence derives from an adult with Crohn's disease. V usage is TRBV5-1 and J usage is TRBJ2-1; 9 bases are a match to TRBD2. Material: ileal tissue. The CDR3 sequence is CASSLNRLAGYNEQFF. As DNA, the CDR3 is TGCGCCAGCAGCTTGAACAGGCTAGCGGGGTACAATGAGCAGTTCTTC. Filled out from reference TRBV5-1 and TRBJ2-1, the complete variable domain reads KAGVTQTPRYLIKTRGQQVTLSCSPISGHRSVSWYQQTPGQGLQFLFEYFSETQRNKGNFPGRFSGRQFSNSRSEMNVSTLELGDSALYLCASSLNRLAGYNEQFFGPGTRLTVL.